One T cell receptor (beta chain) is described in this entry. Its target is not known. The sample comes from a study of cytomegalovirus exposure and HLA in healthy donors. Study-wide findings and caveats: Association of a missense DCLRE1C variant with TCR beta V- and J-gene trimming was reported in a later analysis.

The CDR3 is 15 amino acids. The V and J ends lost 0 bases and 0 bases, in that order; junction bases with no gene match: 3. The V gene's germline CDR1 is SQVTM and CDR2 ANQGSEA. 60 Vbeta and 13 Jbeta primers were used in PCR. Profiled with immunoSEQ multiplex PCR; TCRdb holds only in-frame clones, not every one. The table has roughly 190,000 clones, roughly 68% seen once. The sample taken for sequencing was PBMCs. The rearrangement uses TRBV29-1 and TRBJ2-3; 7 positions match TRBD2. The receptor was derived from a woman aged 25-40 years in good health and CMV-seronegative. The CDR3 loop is CSVEERLASTDTQYF. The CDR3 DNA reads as TGCAGCGTTGAAGAAAGACTAGCTAGCACAGATACGCAGTATTTT.